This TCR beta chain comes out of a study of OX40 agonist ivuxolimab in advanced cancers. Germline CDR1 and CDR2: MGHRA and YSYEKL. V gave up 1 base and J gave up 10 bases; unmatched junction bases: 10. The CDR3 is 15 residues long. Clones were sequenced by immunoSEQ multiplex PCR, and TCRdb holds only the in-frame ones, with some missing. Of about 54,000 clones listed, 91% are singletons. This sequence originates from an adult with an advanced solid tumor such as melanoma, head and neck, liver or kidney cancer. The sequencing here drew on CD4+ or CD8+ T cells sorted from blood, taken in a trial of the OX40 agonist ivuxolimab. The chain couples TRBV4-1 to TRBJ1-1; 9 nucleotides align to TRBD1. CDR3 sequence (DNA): TGCGCCAGCAGCCAAGCGGGACAGGGCGGGTTTAGAGCTTTCTTT. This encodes CASSQAGQGGFRAFF.